The T cell receptor beta chain under discussion was sequenced for a study of blood T cell repertoires in COVID-19 (TCRdb year 2020). General notes on the study: Samples from collaborators originated in the United States, Italy and Spain and spanned both the acute and convalescent phases of COVID-19. The prospective study material was composed of cDNA or gDNA derived from T cells, B-cell-depleted T cells, or PBMCs. Subjects who had been exposed to COVID-19, were actively infected with it, or had recovered from it provided the deeply sampled blood TCRbeta repertoires that made up the dataset. The repertoires were made available in a free public database intended to serve as a resource for research on the immune response to SARS-CoV-2. The samples were drawn from two sources: the first 160 participants of the ongoing ImmuneRACE study, and 950 to 1,500 subjects contributed by 6 global collaborators. The sample metadata nearly always contained a de-identified subject ID, COVID-19 status, age in years and sex. Where HLA class I and class II types were available, the types were taken from metadata supplied by the sample provider, not from assay-based typing.

Trimmed from V: 6 bases; trimmed from J: 4 bases; junction bases lacking a gene match: 8. Per the germline V gene, SGHVS is the CDR1 and FQNEAQ is the CDR2. The CDR3 goes from the cysteine to the phenylalanine over 14 residues. The kept DNA is CDR3 alone, 42 bases in frame from the first base. Collaborating institutions collected whole blood in K2EDTA tubes following their own protocols. For TCRbeta analysis, collaborators shipped samples as frozen whole blood, isolated PBMCs, or DNA extracted from either of those sample types. Overall study outcomes, separate from this receptor: How much clinical and demographic metadata was included differed by source and by participant, and the metadata was provided uncurated.

Remarks on this clone: Its antigen is unknown. The record has no base qualities; no much larger clone is one base away.

TCRbeta CDR3 regions were amplified from genomic DNA using the immunoSEQ Assay, a bias-controlled multiplex PCR. The study's own analysis went as follows. The number of nucleated cells in each sample was estimated from the amplification of reference gene primers within the assay. Sequence reads were collapsed and filtered to measure the absolute abundance of every unique TCRbeta CDR3 rearrangement. For each sample, productive Simpson clonality was calculated by taking the square root of Simpson's diversity index across productive rearrangements. The table comes from immuneACCESS by way of TCRdb, which keeps in-frame sequences with V and J called. Part of the clones is missing from these tables; in studies checked, under half for an unresolved V gene and the rest for unknown reasons. V, J and clone size are those of that table, while D and trimming were read from the DNA. Counted in this sample were tens of thousands of clones; 90% to 95% of them appeared once. Around two fifths of the sample rests with the top ten.

The chain links TRBV7-8 with TRBJ1-1, and 7 junctional nucleotides match TRBD1. What was sequenced was peripheral blood. The source of this sequence is a man aged 55 to 70 with active or convalescent COVID-19. The base sequence is TGTGCCAGCAGGGGGCGACAGGGTGGCACTGAAGCTTTCTTT. This translates into CASRGRQGGTEAFF.